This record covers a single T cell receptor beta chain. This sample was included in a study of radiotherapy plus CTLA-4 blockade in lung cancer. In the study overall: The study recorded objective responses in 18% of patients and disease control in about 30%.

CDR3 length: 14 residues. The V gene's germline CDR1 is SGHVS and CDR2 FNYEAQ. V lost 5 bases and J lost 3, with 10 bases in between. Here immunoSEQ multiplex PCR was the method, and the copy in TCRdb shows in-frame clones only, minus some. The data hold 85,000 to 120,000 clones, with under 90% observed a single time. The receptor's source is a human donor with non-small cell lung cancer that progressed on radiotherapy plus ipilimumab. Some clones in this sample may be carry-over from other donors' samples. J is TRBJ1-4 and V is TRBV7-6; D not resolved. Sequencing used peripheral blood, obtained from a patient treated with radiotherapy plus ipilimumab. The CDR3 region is CASSNKGSNEKLFF. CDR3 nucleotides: TGTGCCAGCAGCAACAAAGGCTCTAATGAAAAACTGTTTTTT.